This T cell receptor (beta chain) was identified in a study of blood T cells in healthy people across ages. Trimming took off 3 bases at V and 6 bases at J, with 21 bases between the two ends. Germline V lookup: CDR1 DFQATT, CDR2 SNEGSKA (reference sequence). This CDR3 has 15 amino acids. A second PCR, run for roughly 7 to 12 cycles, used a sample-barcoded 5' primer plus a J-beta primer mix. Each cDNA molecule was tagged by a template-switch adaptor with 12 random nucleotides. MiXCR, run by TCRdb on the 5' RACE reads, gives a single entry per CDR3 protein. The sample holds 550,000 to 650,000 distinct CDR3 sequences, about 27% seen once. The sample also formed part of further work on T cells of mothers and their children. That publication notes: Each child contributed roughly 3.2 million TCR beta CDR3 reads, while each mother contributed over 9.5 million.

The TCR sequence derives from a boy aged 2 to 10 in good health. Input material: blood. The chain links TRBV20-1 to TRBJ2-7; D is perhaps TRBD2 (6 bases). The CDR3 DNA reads TGCAGTGCTAGGGGTCGGCGGGATCCACTTTTCGAGCAGTACTTC. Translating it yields CSARGRRDPLFEQYF.